The 30 T cell receptor beta chains reported below all come from one sample, sequenced in a study of CD8+CD57+ T cells in acquired aplastic anemia. It was genomic DNA that served as the template for profiling TCR beta VDJ and CDR3. In TCRdb, the reads were re-called with MiXCR into one record per CDR3 protein. The sample contains around 200,000 distinct CDR3 sequences, around 48% of which appear only once. All patients picked for sequencing had shown, by flow cytometry, an expansion of CD8+CD57+ cells. The sequencing input was sorted CD4+, CD8+, or CD8+CD57+ T cells (not recorded which) from PBMCs. The origin of the receptors is a human donor with aplastic anemia.

The V and J genes are TRBV6-4 and TRBJ2-2; D remains unclear. CDR3 length equals 13 residues. V lost 4 bases, J lost 0 bases, and 3 bases lay in between. CDR1 and CDR2 from the germline V gene are MRHNA and SNTAGT. The CDR3 here is CASSGTNTGELFF. The CDR3 nucleotides read TGTGCCAGCAGTGGCACGAACACCGGGGAGCTGTTTTTT.

J is TRBJ2-3 and V is TRBV19; no definite D call. This CDR3 is 13 amino acids long. V was pared by 3 bases and J by 6 bases, with 10 bases between. Germline V gene lookup returns CDR1 LNHDA and CDR2 SQIVND (reference sequence). CDR3 amino acids: CASSILGSDTQYF. The DNA of the CDR3 is TGTGCCAGTAGTATCCTCGGTAGCGATACGCAGTATTTT.

This clonotype was seen more than once but under ten times. The chain couples TRBV20-1 to TRBJ1-5; TRBD1 matches at 8 bases. Germline CDR1 DFQATT, CDR2 SNEGSKA (reference sequence). The CDR3 covers 15 residues. V lost 3 bases and J lost 6; bases outside the gene matches: 10. Here the CDR3 reads CSARETGESGQPQHF. CDR3 DNA: TGCAGTGCTAGGGAGACAGGGGAAAGTGGTCAGCCCCAGCATTTT.

This clonotype was detected ten times or more. J is TRBJ1-4 and V is TRBV15; TRBD1 might be the D (5 bases). V was cut by 4 bases and J by 3 bases, with 9 bases left in between. Germline-derived CDR1 and CDR2 are LNHNV and YYDKDF (reference sequence). CDR3 length: 14 residues. The DNA for the CDR3 is TGTGCCACCAGCATGGGGACCTCTAATGAAAAACTGTTTTTT. This codes for CATSMGTSNEKLFF.

This clonotype has at least ten counts. The chain carries TRBV7-6 and TRBJ2-7; 11 bases map to TRBD2. This CDR3 is built from 15 residues. Germline V CDR1 and CDR2: SGHVS, FNYEAQ. J lost 2 bases, V lost 4 bases, and 4 bases had no gene match. The CDR3 DNA is TGTGCCAGCAGCTCCACTAGCGGGGGAACCTACGAGCAGTACTTC. Protein: CASSSTSGGTYEQYF.

This sequence joins TRBV11-2 and TRBJ2-1; 7 positions match TRBD2. Germline loops: CDR1 SGHAT, CDR2 FQNNGV. The CDR3 totals 16 residues. Trimming took 4 bases from V and 3 from J; bases not matched to a gene: 9. The CDR3 bases are TGTGCCAGCAGCTCCCGGGGGGACTCCAGCTACAATGAGCAGTTCTTC. This gives the protein CASSSRGDSSYNEQFF.

The CDR3 bases are TGCAGTGCTAGAGAAGGAGGGTCGAACACTGAAGCTTTCTTT. Protein sequence: CSAREGGSNTEAFF. This chain uses TRBV20-1 with TRBJ1-1; D not certain. This CDR3 has 14 amino acids. Trimming stripped 0 bases from V and 1 base from J, with 9 bases between. Germline V gene sequence: CDR1 DFQATT, CDR2 SNEGSKA (reference sequence).

With regard to this clonotype: Being one base from a much bigger clone, this may be a read error. This chain joins TRBV6-5 and TRBJ1-5, with TRBD1 matching over 8 bases. This CDR3 region has 15 residues. Germline V lookup: CDR1 MNHEY, CDR2 SVGAGI. V shed 2 bases and J 9 bases; nucleotides not matched to a gene: 9. The CDR3 protein is CASSYDRGWGSPQHF. CDR3 sequence (DNA): TGTGCCAGCAGTTACGACAGGGGATGGGGATCGCCCCAGCATTTT.

This clonotype showed up many times. For the CDR3, the DNA is TGTGCCAGCAGCGACGGACAGGGGACCCTGCCCAATCAGCCCCAGCATTTT. Encoded protein: CASSDGQGTLPNQPQHF. The V call is TRBV7-2, the J call TRBJ1-5; TRBD1 agrees at 9 bases. This CDR3 comprises 17 residues. V gave up 5 bases and J gave up 3 bases; unmatched junction bases: 11. The V gene's germline CDR1 is SGHTA and CDR2 FQGNSA.

In this sample, this clonotype turned up a few times. Relative to the germline gene, one junction end is altered; a read error may explain this. CDR3 DNA sequence: TGTGTCAGCAGTTTATCAGCAGATATCTATGGCTACACCTTC. Translation gives CVSSLSADIYGYTF. This chain uses TRBV28 with TRBJ1-2; unclear D gene. This CDR3 region has 14 residues. Per germline, CDR1 MDHEN and CDR2 SYDVKM.

About this clonotype: This is likely a read error, given that the CDR3 carries no conserved phenylalanine or tryptophan at its end. The rearrangement joins TRBV12-3 or TRBV12-4 to TRBJ2-7, with TRBD1 as a possible D gene (5 bases). This CDR3 has 14 residues. V lost 6 bases to trimming and J lost 1 base, with 13 bases between them. The CDR3 nucleotides are TGTGCCAGCAGCGGACACTACGGATCCTACGAGCAGTACTGC. The encoded protein is CASSGHYGSYEQYC.

CDR3 bases: TGTGCCACCGAAACCAATTTGCCGGGACGCCTCACTGAAGCTTTCTTT. Translated, it gives CATETNLPGRLTEAFF. The rearrangement joins TRBV10-3 to TRBJ1-1; TRBD1 might be the D (5 bases). Germline V CDR1 and CDR2: ENHRY, SYGVKD. The V gene lost 10 bases and the J gene lost 4 bases, with 25 bases spanning the gap. This CDR3 spans 16 amino acids.

This clonotype was detected ten times or more. The chain links TRBV7-9 to TRBJ2-3, with D tentatively TRBD2 (6 bases). The CDR3 loop spans 13 amino acids. Trimming removed 2 bases from V and 6 bases from J, with 9 bases in between. Germline V gene sequence: CDR1 SEHNR, CDR2 FQNEAQ (reference sequence). The CDR3 loop reads CASSLSGRDTQYF. For the CDR3, the DNA is TGTGCCAGCAGCTTATCAGGGAGGGATACGCAGTATTTT.

This clonotype was counted ten times or more. This rearrangement joins TRBV11-2 to TRBJ1-1; possibly TRBD1 for D (5 bases). Trimming shortened V by 0 bases and J by 2 bases, and 10 bases separated the two germline ends. The CDR3 sequence is 15 residues long. Germline loops: CDR1 SGHAT, CDR2 FQNNGV. CDR3 amino acids: CASSLEGGANTEAFF. The CDR3 DNA reads TGTGCCAGCAGCTTAGAGGGAGGGGCTAACACTGAAGCTTTCTTT.

V gene TRBV15 combines with J gene TRBJ1-1; D is unclear. The CDR3 totals 14 residues. Trimming shortened V by 1 base and J by 3 bases, and 9 bases separated the two germline ends. Germline V lookup: CDR1 LNHNV, CDR2 YYDKDF (reference sequence). CDR3 protein: CATSRGGSDTEAFF. The CDR3 region has the DNA TGTGCCACCAGCAGAGGAGGGTCGGACACTGAAGCTTTCTTT. The whole variable domain, filled in from reference TRBV15 and TRBJ1-1, reads DAMVIQNPRYQVTQFGKPVTLSCSQTLNHNVMYWYQQKSSQAPKLLFHYYDKDFNNEADTPDNFQSRRPNTSFCFLDIRSPGLGDTAMYLCATSRGGSDTEAFFGQGTRLTVV.

A few counts support this clonotype. The chain has TRBV28 and TRBJ1-6, with 9 bases that match TRBD1. CDR3 length: 14 residues. Germline CDR1 and CDR2: MDHEN and SYDVKM. The V segment lost 7 bases and the J segment 5 bases; nucleotides outside the gene matches: 3. The CDR3 bases are TGTGCCAGCACTGGACAGGGGAATAATTCACCCCTCCACTTT. Encoded protein: CASTGQGNNSPLHF.

This clonotype was seen many times. The CDR3 DNA follows: TGTGCCAGCAGCTCGTCGCCGATGGCCGAGCAGTACTTC. Residues: CASSSSPMAEQYF. The chain uses TRBV7-3 and TRBJ2-7; unclear D gene. V was clipped by 4 bases and J by 6 bases, with 13 bases between them. The CDR3 contains 13 residues. The germline V gene encodes CDR1 SGHTA and CDR2 FQGTGA.

This clonotype was detected once. An end of the junction does not agree with germline; a read error may underlie this. The V and J genes are TRBV7-7 and TRBJ2-1, with D perhaps TRBD1 or TRBD2 (6 bases each). The CDR3 has 13 amino acids. Germline V lookup: CDR1 SSHAT, CDR2 FNYEAQ (reference sequence). In DNA, the CDR3 is TGTGCTAGCAGCTTGGGGGAGGACAGTGAGCAGTTCTTC. This codes for CASSLGEDSEQFF.

This sequence joins TRBV2 and TRBJ1-1; 8 bases are shared with TRBD1. V shed 5 bases and J 1 base; nucleotides not matched to a gene: 3. The CDR3 has 14 residues. Germline V gene lookup returns CDR1 SNHLY and CDR2 FYNNEI. Here the CDR3 reads CASSMTGANTEAFF. The DNA for the CDR3 is TGTGCCAGCAGTATGACAGGGGCGAACACTGAAGCTTTCTTT.

This clonotype turned up a few times. A read error may produce the germline difference seen at one junction end. The chain couples TRBV19 to TRBJ2-6; D may be TRBD2 (6 bases). CDR1 is LNHDA, CDR2 SQIVND, per germline (reference sequence). The CDR3 is 15 amino acids. The CDR3 protein is CASSIGGSGANVLTF. The DNA of the CDR3 is TGTGCCAGTAGTATTGGAGGGTCTGGGGCCAACGTACTGACTTTC.

This clonotype is medium-sized within its sample. The CDR3 bases are TGTGCCAGCAGTGAATCGAGGACAGGGGCTGGGTATTCACCCCTCCACTTT. Protein: CASSESRTGAGYSPLHF. V gene TRBV25-1 combines with J gene TRBJ1-6; TRBD1 agrees at 9 bases. CDR3 length: 17 residues. Trimming took 1 base from V and 8 from J; bases not matched to a gene: 9. Looked up from germline, CDR1 is MGHDK and CDR2 is SYGVNS.

The chain has TRBV19 and TRBJ1-6, with 9 bases identical to TRBD1. Germline trimming cut 8 bases from V and 7 bases from J; bases unmatched to any gene: 3. Germline V lookup: CDR1 LNHDA, CDR2 SQIVND (reference sequence). This CDR3 comprises 13 residues. The CDR3 DNA is TGTGCCAGTCGGGACAGGGCGAATTCACCCCTCCACTTT. It yields the protein CASRDRANSPLHF.

There are a few counts of this clonotype. The rearrangement links TRBV5-1 to TRBJ2-3; 9 positions match TRBD1. The CDR3 is 15 amino acids. J gave up 3 bases and V 3 bases, and 5 bases lay outside the gene matches. Germline V gives CDR1 SGHRS, CDR2 YFSETQ. For the CDR3, the DNA is TGCGCCAGCAGCTACACCGGGACAGGGACAGATACGCAGTATTTT. It translates to CASSYTGTGTDTQYF. Full variable domain (outside the CDR3, taken from reference TRBV5-1 and TRBJ2-3): KAGVTQTPRYLIKTRGQQVTLSCSPISGHRSVSWYQQTPGQGLQFLFEYFSETQRNKGNFPGRFSGRQFSNSRSEMNVSTLELGDSALYLCASSYTGTGTDTQYFGPGTRLTVL.

The chain carries TRBV24-1 and TRBJ1-2; D ambiguous. The CDR3 is 14 residues long. Germline V gene lookup returns CDR1 KGHDR and CDR2 SFDVKD. V gave up 1 base and J gave up 2 bases, with 7 bases separating them. This chain's CDR3 is CATSDLSRNYGYTF. The CDR3, as DNA: TGTGCCACCAGTGATTTATCCAGGAACTATGGCTACACCTTC.

The sample holds a few counts of this clonotype. The rearrangement uses TRBV10-3 and TRBJ2-7; D gene ambiguous. The CDR3 totals 14 residues. Per the germline V gene, CDR1 is ENHRY and CDR2 is SYGVKD. Trimming removed 6 bases at V and 4 bases at J, with 16 bases between. Here the CDR3 reads CAIRKGIAVYEQYF. DNA of the CDR3: TGTGCCATCAGGAAGGGTATTGCTGTGTACGAGCAGTACTTC.

V gene TRBV11-2 combines with J gene TRBJ1-2; 9 nucleotides line up with TRBD1. V lost 2 bases to trimming and J lost 5 bases; unmatched junction nucleotides: 9. The germline V gene encodes CDR1 SGHAT and CDR2 FQNNGV. The CDR3 spans 16 residues. The CDR3 bases are TGTGCCAGCAGCTTAAATATGGGGACAGGGCAATATGGCTACACCTTC. It codes for CASSLNMGTGQYGYTF.

This clonotype was detected many times. The chain couples TRBV6-4 to TRBJ2-3, with TRBD2 matching 8 bases. The CDR3 loop spans 15 amino acids. Germline trimming cut 4 bases from V and 1 base from J; bases unmatched to any gene: 4. Germline V gene lookup returns CDR1 MRHNA and CDR2 SNTAGT. CDR3 DNA: TGTGCCAGCAGTGCAGCGGGAGTGGGCACAGATACGCAGTATTTT. As protein: CASSAAGVGTDTQYF.

The V call is TRBV2, the J call TRBJ1-2; 7 bases agree with TRBD1. V lost 8 bases and J lost 4; bases outside the gene matches: 4. CDR3 length: 12 residues. Germline lookup yields CDR1 SNHLY and CDR2 FYNNEI. CDR3 in amino acids: CASLQGPYGYTF. Written as DNA, the CDR3 is TGTGCCAGCCTACAGGGGCCCTATGGCTACACCTTC.

This clonotype was counted ten times or more. The chain employs TRBV5-4 and TRBJ2-5; D is perhaps TRBD1 (6 bases). This CDR3 has 14 amino acids. Germline CDR1 is SGHNT and CDR2 is YYREEE (reference sequence). Deletions cut 1 base from V and 7 bases from J, with 14 bases between. CDR3 sequence reads: CASSLQGLDGTQYF. CDR3 in DNA: TGTGCCAGCAGCTTGCAGGGGTTGGATGGGACCCAGTACTTC.

This clonotype was picked up many times. This chain links TRBV19 with TRBJ2-1; D is undetermined. In germline, CDR1 is LNHDA, CDR2 SQIVND (reference sequence). CDR3 size: 11 residues. The V gene lost 11 bases and the J gene lost 4 bases, with 9 bases spanning the gap. The CDR3 here is CASAHYNEQFF. DNA of the CDR3: TGTGCCTCTGCACATTACAATGAGCAGTTCTTC.